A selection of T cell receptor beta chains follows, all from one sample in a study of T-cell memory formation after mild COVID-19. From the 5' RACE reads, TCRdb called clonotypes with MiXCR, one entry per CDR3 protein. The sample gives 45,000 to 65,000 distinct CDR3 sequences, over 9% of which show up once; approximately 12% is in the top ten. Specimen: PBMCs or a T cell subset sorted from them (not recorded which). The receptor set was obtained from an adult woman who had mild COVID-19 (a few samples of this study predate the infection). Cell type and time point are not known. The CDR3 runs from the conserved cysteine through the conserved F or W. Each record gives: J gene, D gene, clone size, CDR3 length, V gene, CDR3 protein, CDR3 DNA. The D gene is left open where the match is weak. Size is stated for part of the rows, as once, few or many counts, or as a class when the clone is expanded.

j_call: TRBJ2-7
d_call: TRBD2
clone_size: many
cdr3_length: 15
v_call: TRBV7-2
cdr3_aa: CASSLYSGGSYEQYF
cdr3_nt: TGTGCCAGCAGCTTATACAGCGGGGGATCCTACGAGCAGTACTTC

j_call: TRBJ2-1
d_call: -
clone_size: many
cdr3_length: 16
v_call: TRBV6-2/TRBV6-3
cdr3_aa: CASSAQTAGYYNEQFF
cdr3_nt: TGTGCCAGCAGTGCCCAAACTGCCGGGTACTACAATGAGCAGTTCTTC

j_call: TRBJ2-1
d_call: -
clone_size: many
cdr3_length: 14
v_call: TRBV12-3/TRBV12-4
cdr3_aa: CASTRTLGRGEQFF
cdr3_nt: TGTGCCAGCACGCGAACCCTCGGGCGCGGTGAGCAGTTCTTC

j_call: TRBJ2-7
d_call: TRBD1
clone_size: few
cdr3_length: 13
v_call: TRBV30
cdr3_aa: CAWTQRGLGEQYF
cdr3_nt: TGTGCCTGGACCCAGAGGGGGCTTGGCGAGCAGTACTTC

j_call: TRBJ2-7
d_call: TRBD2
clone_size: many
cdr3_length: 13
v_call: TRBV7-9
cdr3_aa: CASSLAGTNEQYF
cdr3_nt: TGTGCCAGCAGCTTAGCGGGGACTAACGAGCAGTACTTC

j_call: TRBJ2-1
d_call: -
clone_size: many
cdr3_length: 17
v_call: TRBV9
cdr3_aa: CASSLPTGGGPNNEQFF
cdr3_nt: TGTGCCAGCAGCCTCCCCACTGGCGGGGGCCCCAACAATGAGCAGTTCTTC

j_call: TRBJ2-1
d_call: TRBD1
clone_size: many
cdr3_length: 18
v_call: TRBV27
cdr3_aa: CASSQTGGSLIPYNEQFF
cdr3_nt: TGTGCCAGCAGTCAGACAGGGGGCTCTTTGATTCCTTACAATGAGCAGTTCTTC

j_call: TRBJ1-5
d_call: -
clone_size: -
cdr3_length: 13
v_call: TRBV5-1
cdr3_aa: CASSAGTGQPQHF
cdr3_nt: TGCGCCAGCAGCGCAGGGACGGGACAGCCCCAGCATTTT

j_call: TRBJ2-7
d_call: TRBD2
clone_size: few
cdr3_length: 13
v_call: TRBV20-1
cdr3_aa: CSARLAGDGEQYF
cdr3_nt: TGCAGTGCCCGACTAGCGGGAGATGGCGAGCAGTACTTC

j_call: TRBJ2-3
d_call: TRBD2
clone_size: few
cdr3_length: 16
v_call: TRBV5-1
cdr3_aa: CASSLDGTRGTDTQYF
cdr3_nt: TGCGCCAGCAGCTTGGATGGGACTAGGGGCACAGATACGCAGTATTTT

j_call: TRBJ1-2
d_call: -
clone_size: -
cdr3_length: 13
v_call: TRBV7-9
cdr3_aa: CASTTSTDYGYTF
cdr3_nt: TGTGCCAGCACCACTTCGACGGACTATGGCTACACCTTC

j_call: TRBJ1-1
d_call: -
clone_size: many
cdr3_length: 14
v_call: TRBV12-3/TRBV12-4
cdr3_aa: CATGIGRMNTEAFF
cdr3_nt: TGTGCCACTGGGATCGGGCGGATGAACACTGAAGCTTTCTTT

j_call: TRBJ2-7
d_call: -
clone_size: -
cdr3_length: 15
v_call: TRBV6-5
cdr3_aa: CASSYSSTASYEQYF
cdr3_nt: TGTGCCAGCAGTTACTCGAGTACAGCCTCCTACGAGCAGTACTTC

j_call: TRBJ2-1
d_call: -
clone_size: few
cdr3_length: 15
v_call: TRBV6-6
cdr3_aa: CASSWERGIYNEQFF
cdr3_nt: TGTGCCAGCAGTTGGGAGAGGGGGATATACAATGAGCAGTTCTTC

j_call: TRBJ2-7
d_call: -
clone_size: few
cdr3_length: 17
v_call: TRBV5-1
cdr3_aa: CASSFFSDSLSTYEQYF
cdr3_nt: TGCGCCAGCAGCTTTTTCTCAGACAGCCTGTCAACCTACGAGCAGTACTTC

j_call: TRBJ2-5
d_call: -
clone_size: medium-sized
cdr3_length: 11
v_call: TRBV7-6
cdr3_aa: CASTLAETQYF
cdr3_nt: TGTGCCAGCACCCTCGCCGAGACCCAGTACTTC

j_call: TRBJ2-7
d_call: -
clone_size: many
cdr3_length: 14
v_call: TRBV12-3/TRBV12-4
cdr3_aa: CASSLGGDFYEQYF
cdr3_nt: TGTGCCAGCTCCCTAGGCGGGGACTTTTACGAGCAGTACTTC

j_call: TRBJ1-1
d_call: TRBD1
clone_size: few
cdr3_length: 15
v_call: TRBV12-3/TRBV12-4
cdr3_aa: CASASRGTANTEAFF
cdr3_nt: TGTGCCAGCGCTTCACGCGGGACAGCCAACACTGAAGCTTTCTTT

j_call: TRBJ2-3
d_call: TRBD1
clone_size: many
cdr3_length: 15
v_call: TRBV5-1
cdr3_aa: CASRSGTVSTDTQYF
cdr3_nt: TGCGCCAGCAGGTCCGGGACAGTTAGCACAGATACGCAGTATTTT

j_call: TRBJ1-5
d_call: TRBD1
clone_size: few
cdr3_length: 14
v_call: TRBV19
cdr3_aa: CASSLDRGARPQHF
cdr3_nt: TGTGCCAGTAGCCTAGACAGGGGAGCTCGGCCCCAGCATTTT

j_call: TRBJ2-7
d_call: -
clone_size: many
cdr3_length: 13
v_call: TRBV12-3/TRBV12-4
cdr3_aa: CASSLMGSYEQYF
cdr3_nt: TGTGCCAGCAGTTTGATGGGCTCCTACGAGCAGTACTTC

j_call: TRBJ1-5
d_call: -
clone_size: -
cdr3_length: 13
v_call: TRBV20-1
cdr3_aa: CSTQGHSNQPQHF
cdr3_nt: TGCAGTACACAGGGACATAGCAATCAGCCCCAGCATTTT

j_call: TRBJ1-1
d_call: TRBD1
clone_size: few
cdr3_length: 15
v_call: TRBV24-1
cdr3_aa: CATSGGGQGIPEAFF
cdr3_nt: TGTGCCACCAGTGGGGGGGGACAGGGAATCCCTGAAGCTTTCTTT

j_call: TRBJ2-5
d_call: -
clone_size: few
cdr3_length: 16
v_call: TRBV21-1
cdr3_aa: CASSLPIRGAEETQYF
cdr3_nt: TGTGCCAGCAGCCTCCCCATCAGGGGCGCTGAGGAGACCCAGTACTTC

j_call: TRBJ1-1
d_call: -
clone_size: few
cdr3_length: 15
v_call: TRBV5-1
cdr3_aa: CASSLNLQTNTEAFF
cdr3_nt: TGCGCCAGCAGCTTGAATTTACAGACGAACACTGAAGCTTTCTTT

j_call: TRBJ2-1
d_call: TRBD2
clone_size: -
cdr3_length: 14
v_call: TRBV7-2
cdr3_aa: CASSLGLAGNKQFF
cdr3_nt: TGTGCCAGCAGCTTGGGGCTAGCGGGCAATAAGCAGTTCTTC

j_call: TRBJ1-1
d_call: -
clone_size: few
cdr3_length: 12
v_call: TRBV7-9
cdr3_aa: CASSPRTREAFF
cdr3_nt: TGTGCCAGCAGCCCCCGGACGAGGGAAGCTTTCTTT